This paragraph covers one TCR beta chain sequence. The antigen it binds to is not known. No base-level quality is on record; no much larger clone is a single base apart. CDR1 and CDR2, per the germline V gene (reference sequence), are MNHEY and SMNVEV. Measured from the cysteine to the phenylalanine, the CDR3 is 14 residues long. Of the read, only the CDR3 DNA is kept; its 42 bases are in frame from base 1. V sheds 4 bases and J sheds 4 bases, leaving 12 bases between their ends. The entire isolated RNA was reverse transcribed using the High Capacity cDNA Reverse Transcription Kit, and thus expressed TCRB transcripts were sequenced. Deep immunoSEQ sequencing was applied to naive, central memory and regulatory T cell samples, giving an average of around 3.8 million total reads per sample. After sorted cells were lysed in RLT buffer, RNA was extracted with DNase-treated RNeasy Micro or Mini kits, with the choice depending on cell number. Each cell subset was processed on its own to prevent cross-contamination, while patient and healthy donor samples were processed together. The immunoSEQ multiplex PCR was used to amplify TCRB sequences from cDNA, generating 87-bp fragments that spanned the CDR3 region. Amplicons were sequenced on the Illumina HiSeq platform. The original pipeline was this. Synthetic template baselines were used to correct PCR bias computationally, reads within Hamming distance 2 were collapsed together, and singletons that could not be merged were discarded. By aligning reads against IMGT, V, D and J genes, CDR3 length, and insertions or deletions at six rearrangement sites were assigned. Within each subset, clonotype counts were normalized to sorted cell number, after which true diversity and Gini coefficients were computed with the tcR R package. Repertoire sharing was quantified using the overlap coefficient calculated on TCRB nucleotide sequences. As a proxy for the pre-selection repertoire, out-of-frame TCRB sequences from naive cells were analyzed. Held by TCRdb, this immuneACCESS table contains in-frame sequences only and omits some clones. Under half of the omission traces to an unresolved V gene where checked; the cause of the rest is unknown. The V and J calls and clone size come from that table; D and trimming were worked out from the DNA. This sample is represented by roughly 260,000 clones; around 20% of them were singletons. The ten largest clones represent 0.028% of the sample.

Each donor gave one peripheral blood draw, averaging around 120 mL, which was collected into heparinised tubes. A BD FACSAria II was used to sort naive, central memory, regulatory and stem cell-like memory CD4+ T cells with a panel that included CD45RO, CCR7, CD25, CD127, CD95 and CD27. Purity was above 95% for every sorted population. Right away, PBMCs were isolated by Lymphoprep density gradient centrifugation and were stained directly, with no culture step. So that batch effects would be minimized, each experiment stained and sorted samples in pairs, pairing one healthy donor with one patient. The entry originates in a study of beta chain features in type 1 diabetes (dated by TCRdb to between 2017 and 2018). About the full investigation: No differences in mean age, gender distribution, total cell number or subset yield were found between patients and healthy donors. A total of some 110 million sorted cells were examined across all samples, and the number of cells per subset was strongly correlated with RNA yield. The study compared TCRB repertoires of sorted circulating CD4+ T cell subsets between recently diagnosed type 1 diabetes patients and matched healthy donors. Regulatory and stem cell-like memory subsets were obtained from only 8 patients and about 8 healthy donors, while naive and central memory subsets were obtained from all 28 donors. What the research found in general, with its limitations: In all four CD4+ subsets, TCRB CDR3 length was moderately but significantly shorter in type 1 diabetes patients. Because cDNA was sequenced instead of genomic DNA, highly expressing activated cells could be over-represented, though the groups showed no difference in activation or CD3 levels. Naive, central memory and regulatory TCRB repertoires appeared to be more alike among patients than among healthy donors. HLA sub-analyses involved small numbers of individuals, so any influence of HLA type on TCRB rearrangement remained unresolved. Shorter templates might be favored by PCR, yet because patient and control samples were amplified and corrected together, any such skew would affect both groups equally. Patients with type 1 diabetes made fewer insertions and deleted more nucleotides at VDJ recombination sites, implying thymic rearrangement abnormalities.

The chain links TRBV27 with TRBJ2-3; the D gene lacks a confident call. The sequence derives from a middle-aged woman with type 1 diabetes. The sequenced material came from naive CD4+ T cells from blood. The cell subset or site label of this sample denotes: true naive CD4+ T cells. The CDR3 has the sequence CASSSPAESDTQYF. The nucleotide sequence reads as follows: TGTGCCAGCAGTTCCCCGGCGGAATCAGATACGCAGTATTTT.